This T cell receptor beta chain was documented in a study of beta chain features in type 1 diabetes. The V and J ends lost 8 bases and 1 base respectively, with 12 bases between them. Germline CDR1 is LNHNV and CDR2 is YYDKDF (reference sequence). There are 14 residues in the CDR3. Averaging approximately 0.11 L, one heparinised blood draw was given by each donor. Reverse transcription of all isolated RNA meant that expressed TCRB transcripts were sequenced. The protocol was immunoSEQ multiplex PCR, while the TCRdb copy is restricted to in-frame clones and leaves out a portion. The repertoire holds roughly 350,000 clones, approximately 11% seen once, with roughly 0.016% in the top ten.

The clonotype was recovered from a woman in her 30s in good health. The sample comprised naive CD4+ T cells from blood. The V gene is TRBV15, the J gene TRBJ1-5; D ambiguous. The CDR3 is CATSSRESNQPQHF. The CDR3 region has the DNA TGTGCCACCTCCTCGCGGGAAAGCAATCAGCCCCAGCATTTT.